This T cell receptor (beta chain) derives from a study of T-cell memory formation after mild COVID-19. Study overall: TCR clusters were mostly confined to one donor each. Points from the study as a whole: Clones shrinking between day 15 and 85 showed a balanced CD4/CD8 split, and those that grew later tilted toward CD4+. For contracting clones, CD4+ ones sat mainly in CM and EM, CD8+ in EMRA.

5'RACE, which relied on constant-segment primers, yielded TCR alpha and TCR beta cDNA libraries carrying sample barcodes and UMIs. TCRdb processed the 5' RACE reads anew with MiXCR; each CDR3 protein has one entry. This sample has approximately 250,000 distinct CDR3 sequences, with under 20% found just once. There are a few counts of this clonotype. Its antigen is not identified. This CDR3 is 14 amino acids long. The germline V and J ends were trimmed by 4 bases and 7 bases, with 15 bases remaining between them. Per the germline V gene, CDR1 is KGHDR and CDR2 is SFDVKD. Sequencing used PBMCs or a T cell subset sorted from them (not recorded which). The rearrangement links TRBV24-1 to TRBJ1-2; D remains unclear. This sequence was found in a man younger than 35 who had mild COVID-19 (a few samples of this study predate the infection). Cell type and time point are not known. Written as DNA, the CDR3 is TGTGCCACCAGTGACGCTGGCACGGTGGGTGGCTACACCTTC. This sequence encodes CATSDAGTVGGYTF.